A single sample is the source of the 19 T cell receptor beta chains below, sequenced in a study of blood T cell repertoires in COVID-19. Clones were sequenced by immunoSEQ multiplex PCR, and TCRdb holds only the in-frame ones, with some missing. The table lists roughly 100,000 clones, roughly 89% of them singletons, with roughly 2.1% in the top ten. Sequencing was done on a sample of peripheral blood. The receptors originated from a woman between 45 and 60 years old with COVID-19, enrolled during active disease.

The chain recombines TRBV7-9 with TRBJ2-2, with 11 positions matching TRBD1. Per germline, CDR1 SEHNR and CDR2 FQNEAQ (reference sequence). The CDR3 contains 17 residues. The V segment lost 4 bases and the J segment 5 bases; nucleotides outside the gene matches: 9. This chain's CDR3 is CASSSLPGTGGTGELFF. CDR3 nucleotides: TGTGCCAGCAGCTCCCTACCCGGGACAGGGGGGACCGGGGAGCTGTTTTTT.

The chain couples TRBV6-2 or TRBV6-3 to TRBJ1-5, with TRBD1 identical over 8 bases. V trimming: 6 bases; J trimming: 6 bases; junction bases outside the gene matches: 19. The germline gives CDR1 MNHEY, CDR2 SVGEGT. This CDR3 is 18 amino acids long. The CDR3 loop is CASSPLGRGRSSSQPQHF. For the CDR3, the DNA is TGTGCCAGCAGCCCCCTCGGCAGGGGGCGTTCGAGTAGTCAGCCCCAGCATTTT.

The CDR3 here is CASSYGQEGYGYTF. The CDR3 DNA reads as TGTGCCAGCAGTTATGGACAGGAGGGGTATGGCTACACCTTC. This chain joins TRBV6-5 and TRBJ1-2; 7 bases are shared with TRBD1. The CDR3 sequence is 14 residues long. J gave up 5 bases and V 3 bases, and 6 bases lay outside the gene matches. Looked up from germline, CDR1 is MNHEY and CDR2 is SVGAGI.

The CDR3 DNA reads TGTGCCTGGACGCGCCCGGGACAGTACGAGCAGTACGTC. As protein: CAWTRPGQYEQYV. This chain connects TRBV30 to TRBJ2-7, with 7 nucleotides matching TRBD1. CDR3 length: 13 residues. V was clipped by 4 bases and J by 4 bases; unmatched bases: 7. Germline CDR1 and CDR2: GTSNPN and SVGIG (reference sequence).

The chain carries TRBV25-1 and TRBJ1-2, with 7 bases lining up with TRBD1. This CDR3 comprises 13 residues. V shed 7 bases, J shed 6 bases, and the junction held 8 bases outside the gene matches. Germline CDR1 MGHDK, CDR2 SYGVNS. The CDR3 reads CASTPGGGDGYTF. CDR3 DNA: TGTGCCAGCACCCCAGGGGGTGGTGATGGCTACACCTTC.

Here the CDR3 reads CASSSGRRAQVFV. The CDR3 DNA is TGTGCCAGCAGCTCTGGCCGCAGAGCACAGGTTTTCGTC. The chain joins TRBV5-4 to TRBJ2-7; D perhaps matches TRBD1 (5 bases). The V gene's germline CDR1 is SGHNT and CDR2 YYREEE (reference sequence). The CDR3 runs 13 residues.

The chain combines TRBV3-1 (or the pseudogene TRBV3-2) with TRBJ2-2; 8 bases line up with TRBD1. This CDR3 has 15 residues. Per the germline V gene, CDR1 is LGHDT and CDR2 is YNNKEL (reference sequence). The trim removed 6 bases at V and 0 bases at J, leaving 3 bases unmatched. CDR3 nucleotide sequence: TGTGCCAGCAGTTCACAGGGGGCGAACACCGGGGAGCTGTTTTTT. This gives the protein CASSSQGANTGELFF.

This clone was detected only once. The CDR3 protein is CASSPTGPSSGANVLTF. The CDR3 coding sequence is TGTGCCAGCAGCCCGACAGGCCCGAGCTCTGGGGCCAACGTCCTGACTTTC. The V and J genes are TRBV4-2 and TRBJ2-6; D possibly corresponds to TRBD1 (6 bases). In germline, CDR1 is LGHNA, CDR2 YNFKEQ. V shed 4 bases and J shed 0 bases, with 13 bases lying between them. The CDR3 contains 17 residues.

The chain carries TRBV7-9 and TRBJ2-2; tentatively, D is TRBD1 (6 bases). Germline V gene lookup returns CDR1 SEHNR and CDR2 FQNEAQ (reference sequence). V gave up 5 bases and J gave up 8 bases, with 18 bases separating them. This CDR3 is 15 amino acids long. The CDR3: CASSPSTGFAGELFF. CDR3 DNA sequence: TGTGCCAGCAGCCCATCCACAGGGTTTGCGGGGGAGCTGTTTTTT.

The rearrangement links TRBV25-1 to TRBJ1-2, with D perhaps matching TRBD1 (5 bases). V lost 1 base and J lost 3, with 12 bases in between. CDR3 length: 15 residues. Per germline, CDR1 MGHDK and CDR2 SYGVNS. In nucleotides, the CDR3 is TGTGCCAGCAGTGAATGGGATGGGGGGTACTATGGCTACACCTTC. Its protein is CASSEWDGGYYGYTF.

This clone was counted only a few times. The J gene is TRBJ1-5, the V gene TRBV24-1; possible D gene TRBD1, 5 bases. CDR3 length: 17 amino acids. V was cut by 3 bases and J by 4 bases, with 18 bases left in between. Germline V gives CDR1 KGHDR, CDR2 SFDVKD. CDR3 DNA sequence: TGTGCCACCAGTGATGGGGACTCGTTTGGTTGGAATCAGCCCCAGCATTTT. It encodes CATSDGDSFGWNQPQHF.

This chain uses TRBV5-1 with TRBJ1-3; tentatively, D is TRBD1 (5 bases). V was shortened by 0 bases and J by 8 bases, with 15 bases between the two germline ends. The CDR3 loop spans 15 amino acids. Per germline, CDR1 SGHRS and CDR2 YFSETQ. In nucleotides, the CDR3 is TGCGCCAGCAGCTTGGAGGCAGGGTCCGAATACACCATATATTTT. Encoded protein: CASSLEAGSEYTIYF.

This sequence joins TRBV9 and TRBJ2-7; TRBD1 matches 9 bases. Trimming removed 5 bases from V and 6 bases from J; junction bases left unmatched: 9. The V gene's germline CDR1 is SGDLS and CDR2 YYNGEE. The CDR3 covers 14 residues. The CDR3 nucleotides are TGTGCCAGCAGTAGGGGGGACAGGGACGGCGAGCAGTACTTC. It specifies CASSRGDRDGEQYF.

This sequence joins TRBV6-5 and TRBJ1-4; no reliable D call. CDR3 length: 13 residues. Trimming took off 8 bases at V and 3 bases at J, with 10 bases between the two ends. The germline V gene has CDR1 MNHEY and CDR2 SVGAGI. The CDR3 nucleotides are TGTGCCAGCGAGCGGCGGTCTAATGAAAAACTGTTTTTT. This translates into CASERRSNEKLFF.

This clone was counted once. This chain connects TRBV27 to TRBJ1-1, with D tentatively TRBD1 (6 bases). V was pared by 4 bases and J by 1 base, with 10 bases between. The V gene's germline CDR1 is MNHEY and CDR2 SMNVEV (reference sequence). The CDR3 is 14 amino acids. CDR3 residues: CASSSQGPNTEAFF. The DNA for the CDR3 is TGTGCCAGCAGTTCACAGGGTCCGAACACTGAAGCTTTCTTT.

The chain has TRBV6-5 and TRBJ1-1, with TRBD1 as a possible D gene (5 bases). V lost 8 bases and J lost 8, with 12 bases in between. The CDR3 consists of 11 residues. The germline gives CDR1 MNHEY, CDR2 SVGAGI. CDR3 nucleotide sequence: TGTGCCAGCGTCCGGGGGACGGAAGCTTTCTTT. This gives the protein CASVRGTEAFF.

As to this clone: The identical CDR3 is also encoded by other nucleotide sequences in the sample. V and J are TRBV5-1 and TRBJ1-1; no firm D call. There are 13 residues in the CDR3. V lost 0 bases, J lost 1 base, and 4 bases lay in between. Germline CDR1 and CDR2: SGHRS and YFSETQ. CDR3 coding DNA: TGCGCCAGCAGCTTGGTGGCGAACACTGAAGCTTTCTTT. Translated, it gives CASSLVANTEAFF. Looking up the rest from reference TRBV5-1 and TRBJ1-1 gives the full variable domain: KAGVTQTPRYLIKTRGQQVTLSCSPISGHRSVSWYQQTPGQGLQFLFEYFSETQRNKGNFPGRFSGRQFSNSRSEMNVSTLELGDSALYLCASSLVANTEAFFGQGTRLTVV.

The chain carries TRBV10-3 and TRBJ1-5; TRBD1 agrees at 9 bases. Germline lookup yields CDR1 ENHRY and CDR2 SYGVKD. The length of the CDR3 is 14 residues. J gave up 5 bases and V 5 bases, and 4 bases lay outside the gene matches. The CDR3 sequence: CAISRDREYQPQHF. The CDR3 nucleotides are TGTGCCATCAGTCGGGACAGGGAATATCAGCCCCAGCATTTT.

V is TRBV6-6 and J is TRBJ2-7, with D tentatively TRBD1 (6 bases). The CDR3 runs to 16 residues. Germline V lookup: CDR1 MNHNY, CDR2 SVGAGI (reference sequence). Between the trimmed V and J ends, which lost 0 bases and 5 bases, there was a span of 17 bases. For the CDR3, the DNA is TGTGCCAGCAGTTACTCGCCCCGGGACAATCCCAACGAGCAGTACTTC. Translating it yields CASSYSPRDNPNEQYF.